This TCR beta chain is from a study of shared clonotypes between healthy human individuals. This CDR3 contains 11 residues. The germline V gene encodes CDR1 SGHNT and CDR2 YENEEA. V was clipped by 0 bases and J by 5 bases, with 2 bases between them. The table came from immunoSEQ multiplex PCR; TCRdb's copy has only in-frame clones and leaves some out. This table has 2 million to 2.5 million clones, about 94% appearing once. V gene TRBV11-3 combines with J gene TRBJ2-7; D remains ambiguous. Sequencing used naive CD4+ T cells sorted from blood. Subset denoted: CD45RA+ positively selected. This TCR came from a man aged 18 to 29 in good health. CDR3 coding DNA: TGTGCCAGCAGCTTAGATCACGAGCAGTACTTC. Its protein product is CASSLDHEQYF.